This TCR beta chain was identified in a study of human T cells and chemical hapten exposure. The time point here: pre-sensitization, week 0. The treatment was: therapeutic diphenylcyclopropenone sensitization with weekly scalp DPC. Sample donors consisted of patients with alopecia, aged 18 to 70 years, who were suitable for DPC. The CDR3 spans 12 residues. The germline V gene encodes CDR1 LNHNV and CDR2 YYDKDF (reference sequence). The ends were cut back, 1 base at V and 8 bases at J, with 6 bases in the middle. This clonotype was observed a few times. Using its own MiXCR run on the RACE reads, TCRdb lists one record per CDR3 protein. Of approximately 90,000 distinct CDR3 sequences listed, around 8.8% are singletons.

This clonotype was obtained from a man aged 40-50 years with alopecia areata. Some clones in this sample may be carry-over from other donors' samples. This chain connects TRBV15 to TRBJ2-1, with D hard to call. The source was whole blood, collected in connection with sensitization to the hapten diphenylcyclopropenone (DPC). The CDR3 sequence is CATSRGGDEQFF. The CDR3 DNA is TGTGCCACCAGCAGAGGCGGCGATGAGCAGTTCTTC. Filled out from reference TRBV15 and TRBJ2-1, the complete variable domain reads DAMVIQNPRYQVTQFGKPVTLSCSQTLNHNVMYWYQQKSSQAPKLLFHYYDKDFNNEADTPDNFQSRRPNTSFCFLDIRSPGLGDTAMYLCATSRGGDEQFFGPGTRLTVL.